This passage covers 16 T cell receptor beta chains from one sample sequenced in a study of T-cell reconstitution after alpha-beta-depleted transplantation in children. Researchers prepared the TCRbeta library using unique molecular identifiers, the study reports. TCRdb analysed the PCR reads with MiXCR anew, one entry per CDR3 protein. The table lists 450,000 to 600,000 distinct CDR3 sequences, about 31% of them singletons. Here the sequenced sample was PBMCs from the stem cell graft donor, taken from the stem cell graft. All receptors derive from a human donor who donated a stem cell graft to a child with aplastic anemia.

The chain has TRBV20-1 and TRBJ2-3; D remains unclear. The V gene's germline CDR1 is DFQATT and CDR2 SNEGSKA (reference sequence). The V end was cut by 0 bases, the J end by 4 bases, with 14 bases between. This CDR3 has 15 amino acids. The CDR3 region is CSARDILGPPDTQYF. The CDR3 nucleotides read TGCAGTGCTAGAGATATCCTTGGCCCTCCAGATACGCAGTATTTT.

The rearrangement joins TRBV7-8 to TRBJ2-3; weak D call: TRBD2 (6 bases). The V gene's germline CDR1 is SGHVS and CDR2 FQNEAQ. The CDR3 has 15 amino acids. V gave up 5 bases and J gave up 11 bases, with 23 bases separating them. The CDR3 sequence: CASSHQGSAGSKQYF. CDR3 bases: TGTGCCAGCAGCCATCAGGGATCTGCGGGATCTAAGCAGTATTTT.

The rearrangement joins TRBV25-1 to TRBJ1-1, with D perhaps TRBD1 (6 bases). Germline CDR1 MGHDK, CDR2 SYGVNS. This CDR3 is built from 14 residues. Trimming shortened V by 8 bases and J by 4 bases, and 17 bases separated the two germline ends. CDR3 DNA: TGTGCCAGCCTCGGGGGGGCGCGGGGCACTGAAGCTTTCTTT. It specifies CASLGGARGTEAFF.

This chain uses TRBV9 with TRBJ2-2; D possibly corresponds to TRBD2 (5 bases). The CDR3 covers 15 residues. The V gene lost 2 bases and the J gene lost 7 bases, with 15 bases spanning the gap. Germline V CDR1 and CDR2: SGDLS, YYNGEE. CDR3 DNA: TGTGCCAGCAGCGTTCGACCGGATGCGGGCGGGGAGCTGTTTTTT. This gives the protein CASSVRPDAGGELFF.

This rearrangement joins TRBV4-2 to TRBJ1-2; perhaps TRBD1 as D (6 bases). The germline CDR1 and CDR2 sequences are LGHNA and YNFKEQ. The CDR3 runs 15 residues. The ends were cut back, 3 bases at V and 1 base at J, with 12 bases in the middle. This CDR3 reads CASSQSTGSNYGYTF. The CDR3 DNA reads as TGTGCCAGCAGCCAGTCTACAGGGAGTAACTATGGCTACACCTTC.

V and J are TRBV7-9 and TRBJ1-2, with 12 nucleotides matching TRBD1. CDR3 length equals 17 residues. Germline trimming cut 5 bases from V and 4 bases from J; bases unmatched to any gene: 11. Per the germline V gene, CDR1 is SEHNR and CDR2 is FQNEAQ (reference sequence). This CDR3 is CASSPSGTGGEPYGYTF. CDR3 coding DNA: TGTGCCAGCAGCCCCTCCGGGACAGGGGGCGAACCCTATGGCTACACCTTC.

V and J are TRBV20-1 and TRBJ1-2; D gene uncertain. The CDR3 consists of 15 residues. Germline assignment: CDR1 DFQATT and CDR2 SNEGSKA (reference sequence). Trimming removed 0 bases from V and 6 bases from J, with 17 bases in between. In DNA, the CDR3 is TGCAGTGCTAGAGATGGGTGGCCGGAGCAACATGGCTACACCTTC. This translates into CSARDGWPEQHGYTF.

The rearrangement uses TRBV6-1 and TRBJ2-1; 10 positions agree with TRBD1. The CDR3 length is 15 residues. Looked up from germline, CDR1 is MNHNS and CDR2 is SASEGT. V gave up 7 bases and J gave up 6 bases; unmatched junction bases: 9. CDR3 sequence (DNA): TGTGCCAGCACCACCGGGACAGGGGCATCCAATGAGCAGTTCTTC. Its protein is CASTTGTGASNEQFF.

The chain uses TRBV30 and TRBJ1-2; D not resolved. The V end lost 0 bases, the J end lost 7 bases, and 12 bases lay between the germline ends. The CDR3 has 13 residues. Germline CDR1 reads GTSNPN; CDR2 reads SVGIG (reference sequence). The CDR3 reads CAWSVDQLGGYTF. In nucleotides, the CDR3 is TGTGCCTGGAGTGTCGACCAGCTTGGTGGCTACACCTTC.

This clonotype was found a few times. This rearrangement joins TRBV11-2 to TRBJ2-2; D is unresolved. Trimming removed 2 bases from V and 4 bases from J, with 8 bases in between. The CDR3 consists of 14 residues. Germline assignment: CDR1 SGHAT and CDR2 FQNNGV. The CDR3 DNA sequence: TGTGCCAGCAGCTTAAGAGCTACCACCGGGGAGCTGTTTTTT. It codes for CASSLRATTGELFF.

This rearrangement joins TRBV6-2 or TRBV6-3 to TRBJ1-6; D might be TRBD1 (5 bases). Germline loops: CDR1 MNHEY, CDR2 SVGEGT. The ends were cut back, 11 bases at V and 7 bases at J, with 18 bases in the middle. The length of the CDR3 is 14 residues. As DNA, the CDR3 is TGTGCCGGGGCGACGGACGCACGAAATTCACCCCTCCACTTT. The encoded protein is CAGATDARNSPLHF.

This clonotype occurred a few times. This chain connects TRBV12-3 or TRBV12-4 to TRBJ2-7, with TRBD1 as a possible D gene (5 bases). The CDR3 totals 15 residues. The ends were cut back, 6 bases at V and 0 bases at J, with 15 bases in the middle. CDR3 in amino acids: CASSPRQSVSYEQYF. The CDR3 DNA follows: TGTGCCAGCAGCCCTCGACAGTCCGTCTCCTACGAGCAGTACTTC.

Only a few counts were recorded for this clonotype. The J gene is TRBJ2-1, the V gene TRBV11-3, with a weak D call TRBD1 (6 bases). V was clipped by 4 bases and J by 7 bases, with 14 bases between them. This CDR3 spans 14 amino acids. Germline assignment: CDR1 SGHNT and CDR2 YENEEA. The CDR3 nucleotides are TGTGCCAGCAGCTCCCGGGACAAGTTAAATGAGCAGTTCTTC. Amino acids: CASSSRDKLNEQFF.

CDR3 sequence: CASSVDRGGLTQYF. CDR3 DNA: TGTGCCAGCAGCGTTGACAGGGGTGGTCTGACCCAGTACTTC. The chain has TRBV5-5 and TRBJ2-5; 8 positions match TRBD1. The CDR3 loop spans 14 amino acids. Trimming removed 4 bases from V and 7 bases from J; junction bases left unmatched: 9. CDR1 SGHKS and CDR2 YYEKEE come from the germline V gene (reference sequence). Filled out from reference TRBV5-5 and TRBJ2-5, the complete variable domain reads DAGVTQSPTHLIKTRGQQVTLRCSPISGHKSVSWYQQVLGQGPQFIFQYYEKEERGRGNFPDRFSARQFPNYSSELNVNALLLGDSALYLCASSVDRGGLTQYFGPGTRLLVL.

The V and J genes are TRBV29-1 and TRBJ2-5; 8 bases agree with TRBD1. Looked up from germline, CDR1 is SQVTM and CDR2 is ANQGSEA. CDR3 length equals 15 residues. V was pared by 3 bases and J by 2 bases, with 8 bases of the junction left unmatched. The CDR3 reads CSVENQGARQETQYF. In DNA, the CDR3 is TGCAGCGTTGAGAATCAGGGGGCGCGGCAAGAGACCCAGTACTTC. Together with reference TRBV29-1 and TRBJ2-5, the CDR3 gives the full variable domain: SAVISQKPSRDICQRGTSLTIQCQVDSQVTMMFWYRQQPGQSLTLIATANQGSEATYESGFVIDKFPISRPNLTFSTLTVSNMSPEDSSIYLCSVENQGARQETQYFGPGTRLLVL.

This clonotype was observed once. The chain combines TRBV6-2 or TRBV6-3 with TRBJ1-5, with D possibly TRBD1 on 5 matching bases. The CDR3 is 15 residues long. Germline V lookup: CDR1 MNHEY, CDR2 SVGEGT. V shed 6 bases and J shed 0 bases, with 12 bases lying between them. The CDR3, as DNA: TGTGCCAGCAGGGAGACCGGACATAGCAATCAGCCCCAGCATTTT. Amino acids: CASRETGHSNQPQHF.